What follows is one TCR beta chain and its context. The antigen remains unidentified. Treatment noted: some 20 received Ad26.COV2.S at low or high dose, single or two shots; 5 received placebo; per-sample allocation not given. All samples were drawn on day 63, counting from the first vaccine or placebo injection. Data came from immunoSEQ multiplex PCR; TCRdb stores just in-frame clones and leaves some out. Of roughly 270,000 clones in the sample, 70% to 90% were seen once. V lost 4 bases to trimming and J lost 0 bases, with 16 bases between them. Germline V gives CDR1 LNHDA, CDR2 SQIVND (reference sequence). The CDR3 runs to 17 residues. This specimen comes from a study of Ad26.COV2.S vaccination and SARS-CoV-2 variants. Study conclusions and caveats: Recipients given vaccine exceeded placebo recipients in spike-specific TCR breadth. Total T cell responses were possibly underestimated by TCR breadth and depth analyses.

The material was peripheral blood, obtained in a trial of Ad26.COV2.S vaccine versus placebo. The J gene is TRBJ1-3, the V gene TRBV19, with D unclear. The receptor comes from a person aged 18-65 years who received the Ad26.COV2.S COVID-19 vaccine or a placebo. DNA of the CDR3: TGTGCCAGTAGTAAGGTGGAGGCCCCTAGCTCTGGAAACACCATATATTTT. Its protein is CASSKVEAPSSGNTIYF.